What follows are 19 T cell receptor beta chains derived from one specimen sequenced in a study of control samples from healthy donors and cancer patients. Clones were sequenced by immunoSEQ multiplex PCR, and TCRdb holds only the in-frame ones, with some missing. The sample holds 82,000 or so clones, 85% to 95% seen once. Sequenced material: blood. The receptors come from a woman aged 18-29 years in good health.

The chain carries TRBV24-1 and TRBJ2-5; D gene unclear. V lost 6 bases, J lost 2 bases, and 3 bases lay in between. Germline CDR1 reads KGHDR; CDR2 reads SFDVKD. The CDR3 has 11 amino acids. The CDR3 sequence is CATSLQETQYF. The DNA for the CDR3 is TGTGCCACCAGTCTACAAGAGACCCAGTACTTC.

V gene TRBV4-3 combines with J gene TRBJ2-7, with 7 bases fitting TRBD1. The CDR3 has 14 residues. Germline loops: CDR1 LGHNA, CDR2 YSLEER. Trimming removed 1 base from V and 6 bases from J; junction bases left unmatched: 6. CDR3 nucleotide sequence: TGCGCCAGCAGCCAAGGGCCGACAGGGAGCGAGCAGTACTTC. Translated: CASSQGPTGSEQYF.

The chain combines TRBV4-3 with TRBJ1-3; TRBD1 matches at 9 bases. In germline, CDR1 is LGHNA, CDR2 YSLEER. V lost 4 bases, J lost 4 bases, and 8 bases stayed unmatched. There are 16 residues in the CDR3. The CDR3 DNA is TGCGCCAGCAGCCCACAAACTGGGACAGGGGGAAACACCATATATTTT. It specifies CASSPQTGTGGNTIYF.

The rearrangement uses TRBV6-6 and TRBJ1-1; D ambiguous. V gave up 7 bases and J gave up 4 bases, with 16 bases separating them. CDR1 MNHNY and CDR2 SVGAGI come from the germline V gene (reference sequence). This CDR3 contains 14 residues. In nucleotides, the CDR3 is TGTGCCAGCACCGGACGTTATCCGGGCACTGAAGCTTTCTTT. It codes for CASTGRYPGTEAFF.

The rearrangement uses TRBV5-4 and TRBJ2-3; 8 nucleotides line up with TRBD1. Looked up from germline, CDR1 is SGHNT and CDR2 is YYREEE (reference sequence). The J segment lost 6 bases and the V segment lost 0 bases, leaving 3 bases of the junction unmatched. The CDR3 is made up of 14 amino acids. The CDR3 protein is CASSLGTGSDTQYF. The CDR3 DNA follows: TGTGCCAGCAGCTTGGGGACAGGGAGTGATACGCAGTATTTT.

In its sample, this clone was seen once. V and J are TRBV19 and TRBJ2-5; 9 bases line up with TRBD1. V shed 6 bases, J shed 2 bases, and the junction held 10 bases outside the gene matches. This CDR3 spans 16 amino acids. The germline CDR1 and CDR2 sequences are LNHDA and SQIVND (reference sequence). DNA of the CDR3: TGTGCCAGTAGCCCACGACAGGGGGTGGGTCAAGAGACCCAGTACTTC. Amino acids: CASSPRQGVGQETQYF. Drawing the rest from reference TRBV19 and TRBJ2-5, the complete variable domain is DGGITQSPKYLFRKEGQNVTLSCEQNLNHDAMYWYRQDPGQGLRLIYYSQIVNDFQKGDIAEGYSVSREKKESFPLTVTSAQKNPTAFYLCASSPRQGVGQETQYFGPGTRLLVL.

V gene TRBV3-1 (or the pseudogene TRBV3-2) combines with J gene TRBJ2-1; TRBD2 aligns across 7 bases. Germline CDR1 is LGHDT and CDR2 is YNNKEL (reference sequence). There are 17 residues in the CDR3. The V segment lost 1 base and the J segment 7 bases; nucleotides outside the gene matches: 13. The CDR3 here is CASSQARAGVGLNEQFF. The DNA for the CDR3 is TGTGCCAGCAGCCAAGCCCGGGCGGGAGTGGGGTTGAATGAGCAGTTCTTC.

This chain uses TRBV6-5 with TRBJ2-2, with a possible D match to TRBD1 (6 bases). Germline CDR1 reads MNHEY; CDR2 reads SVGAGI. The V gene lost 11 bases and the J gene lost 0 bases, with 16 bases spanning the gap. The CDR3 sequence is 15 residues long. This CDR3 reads CAANVEGANTGELFF. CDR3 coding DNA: TGTGCCGCCAATGTCGAGGGGGCGAACACCGGGGAGCTGTTTTTT.

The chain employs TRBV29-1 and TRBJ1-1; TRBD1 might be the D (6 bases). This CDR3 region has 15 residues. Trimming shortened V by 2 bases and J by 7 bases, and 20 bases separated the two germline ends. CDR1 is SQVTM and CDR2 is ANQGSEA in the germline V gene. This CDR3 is CSVERVRGTVGEAFF. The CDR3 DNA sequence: TGCAGCGTTGAACGGGTCAGGGGTACGGTCGGTGAAGCTTTCTTT.

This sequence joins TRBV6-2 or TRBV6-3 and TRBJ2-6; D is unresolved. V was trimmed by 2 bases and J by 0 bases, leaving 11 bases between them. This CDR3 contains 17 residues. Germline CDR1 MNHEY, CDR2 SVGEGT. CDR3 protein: CASSYPLLSSGANVLTF. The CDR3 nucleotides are TGTGCCAGCAGTTACCCCCTCTTAAGCTCTGGGGCCAACGTCCTGACTTTC.

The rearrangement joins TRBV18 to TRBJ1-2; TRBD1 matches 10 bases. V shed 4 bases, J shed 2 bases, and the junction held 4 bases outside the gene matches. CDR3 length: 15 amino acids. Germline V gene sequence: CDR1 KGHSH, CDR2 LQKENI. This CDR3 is CASSLPGQGNYGYTF. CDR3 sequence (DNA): TGTGCCAGCTCACTGCCGGGACAGGGGAACTATGGCTACACCTTC.

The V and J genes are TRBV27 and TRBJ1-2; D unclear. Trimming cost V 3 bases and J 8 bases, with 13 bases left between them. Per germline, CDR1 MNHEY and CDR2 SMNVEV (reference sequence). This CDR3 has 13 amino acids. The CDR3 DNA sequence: TGTGCCAGCAGTTTTGAGCCCCAACTAGGCTACACCTTC. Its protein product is CASSFEPQLGYTF.

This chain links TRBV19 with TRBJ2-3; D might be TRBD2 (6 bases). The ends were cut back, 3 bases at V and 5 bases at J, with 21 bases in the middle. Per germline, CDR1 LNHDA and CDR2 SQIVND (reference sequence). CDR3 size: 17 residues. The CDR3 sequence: CASSIGAGPTYLDTQYF. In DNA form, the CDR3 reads TGTGCCAGTAGTATTGGGGCGGGGCCCACCTATTTAGATACGCAGTATTTT.

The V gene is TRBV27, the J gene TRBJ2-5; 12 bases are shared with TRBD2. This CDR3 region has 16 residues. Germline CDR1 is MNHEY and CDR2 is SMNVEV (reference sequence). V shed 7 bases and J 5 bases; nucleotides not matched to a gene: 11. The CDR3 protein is CASTAFLAGGQETQYF. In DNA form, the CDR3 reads TGTGCCAGCACTGCTTTTCTAGCGGGGGGGCAGGAGACCCAGTACTTC.

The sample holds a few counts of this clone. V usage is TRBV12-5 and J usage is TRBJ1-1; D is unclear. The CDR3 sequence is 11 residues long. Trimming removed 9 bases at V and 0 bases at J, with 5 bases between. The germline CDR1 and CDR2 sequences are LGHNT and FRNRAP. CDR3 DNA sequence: TGTGCTAGAGTCGTGAACACTGAAGCTTTCTTT. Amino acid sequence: CARVVNTEAFF.

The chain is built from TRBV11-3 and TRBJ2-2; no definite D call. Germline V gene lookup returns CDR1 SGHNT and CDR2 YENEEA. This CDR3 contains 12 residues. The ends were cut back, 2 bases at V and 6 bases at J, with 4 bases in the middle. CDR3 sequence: CASSLLSGELFF. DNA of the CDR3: TGTGCCAGCAGCTTATTGTCCGGGGAGCTGTTTTTT.

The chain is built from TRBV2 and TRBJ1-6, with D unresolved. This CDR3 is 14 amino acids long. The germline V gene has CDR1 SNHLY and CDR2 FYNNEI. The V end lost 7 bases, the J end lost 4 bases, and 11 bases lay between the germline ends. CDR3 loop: CASISGQYNSPLHF. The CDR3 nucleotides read TGTGCCAGCATCTCAGGCCAGTATAATTCACCCCTCCACTTT. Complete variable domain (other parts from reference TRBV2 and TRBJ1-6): EPEVTQTPSHQVTQMGQEVILRCVPISNHLYFYWYRQILGQKVEFLVSFYNNEISEKSEIFDDQFSVERPDGSNFTLKIRSTKLEDSAMYFCASISGQYNSPLHFGNGTRLTVT.

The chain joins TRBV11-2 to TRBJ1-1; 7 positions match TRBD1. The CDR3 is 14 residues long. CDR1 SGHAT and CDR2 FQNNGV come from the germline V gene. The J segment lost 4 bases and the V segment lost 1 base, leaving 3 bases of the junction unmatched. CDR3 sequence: CASSLVGTVTEAFF. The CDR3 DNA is TGTGCCAGCAGCTTAGTAGGGACAGTCACTGAAGCTTTCTTT.

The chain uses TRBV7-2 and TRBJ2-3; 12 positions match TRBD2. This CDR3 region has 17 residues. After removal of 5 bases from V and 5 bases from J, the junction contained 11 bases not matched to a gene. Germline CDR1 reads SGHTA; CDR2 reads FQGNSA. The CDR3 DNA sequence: TGTGCCAGCAGCCCTAGGAGCCTAGCGGGAGGGATAGATACGCAGTATTTT. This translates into CASSPRSLAGGIDTQYF.